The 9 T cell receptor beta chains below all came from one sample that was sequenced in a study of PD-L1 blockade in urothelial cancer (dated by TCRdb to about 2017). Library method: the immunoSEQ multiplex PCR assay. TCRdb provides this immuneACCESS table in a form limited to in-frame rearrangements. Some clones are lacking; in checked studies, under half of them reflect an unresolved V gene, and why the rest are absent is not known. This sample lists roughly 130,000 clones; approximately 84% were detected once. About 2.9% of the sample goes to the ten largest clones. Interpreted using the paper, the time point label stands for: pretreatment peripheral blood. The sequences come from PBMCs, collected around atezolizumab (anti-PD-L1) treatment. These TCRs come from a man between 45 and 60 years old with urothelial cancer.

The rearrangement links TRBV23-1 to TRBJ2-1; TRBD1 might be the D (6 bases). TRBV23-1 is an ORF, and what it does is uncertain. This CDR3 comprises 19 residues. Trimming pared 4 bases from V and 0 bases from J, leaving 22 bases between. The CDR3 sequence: CASSPHRVVGGTSYNEQFF. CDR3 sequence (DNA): TGCGCCAGCAGTCCCCACAGGGTGGTAGGGGGAACCTCCTACAATGAGCAGTTCTTC.

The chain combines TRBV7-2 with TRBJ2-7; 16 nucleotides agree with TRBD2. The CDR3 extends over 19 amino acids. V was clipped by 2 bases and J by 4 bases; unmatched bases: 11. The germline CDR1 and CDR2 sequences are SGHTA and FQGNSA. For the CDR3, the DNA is TGTGCCAGCAGCTTAAGGCCTGGGACTAGCGGGAGGGAAGGGTACGAGCAGTACTTC. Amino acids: CASSLRPGTSGREGYEQYF.

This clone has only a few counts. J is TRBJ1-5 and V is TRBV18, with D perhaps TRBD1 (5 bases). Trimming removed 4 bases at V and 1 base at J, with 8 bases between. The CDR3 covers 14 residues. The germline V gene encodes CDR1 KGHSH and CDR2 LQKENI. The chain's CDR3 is CASSQQESNQPQHF. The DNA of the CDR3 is TGTGCCAGCTCACAACAGGAAAGCAATCAGCCCCAGCATTTT.

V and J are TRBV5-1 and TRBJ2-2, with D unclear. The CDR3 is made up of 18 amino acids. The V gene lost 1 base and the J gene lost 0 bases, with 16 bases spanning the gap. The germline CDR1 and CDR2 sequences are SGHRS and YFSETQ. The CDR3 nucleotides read TGCGCCAGCAGCTTGAGAACTGGTGGGCTAACGAACACCGGGGAGCTGTTTTTT. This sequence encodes CASSLRTGGLTNTGELFF.

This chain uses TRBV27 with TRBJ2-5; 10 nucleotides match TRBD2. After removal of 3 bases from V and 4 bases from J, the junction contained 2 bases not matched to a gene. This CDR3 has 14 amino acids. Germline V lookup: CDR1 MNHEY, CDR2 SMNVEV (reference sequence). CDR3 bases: TGTGCCAGCAGTTTGAGCGGGAGGGGAGAGACCCAGTACTTC. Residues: CASSLSGRGETQYF.

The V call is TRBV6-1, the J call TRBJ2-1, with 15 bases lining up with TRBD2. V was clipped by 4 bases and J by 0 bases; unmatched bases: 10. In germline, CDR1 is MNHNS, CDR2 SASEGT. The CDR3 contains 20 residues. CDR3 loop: CASSGPGTSGRRNSYNEQFF. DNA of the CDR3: TGTGCCAGCAGTGGACCCGGGACTAGCGGGAGGAGGAACTCCTACAATGAGCAGTTCTTC.

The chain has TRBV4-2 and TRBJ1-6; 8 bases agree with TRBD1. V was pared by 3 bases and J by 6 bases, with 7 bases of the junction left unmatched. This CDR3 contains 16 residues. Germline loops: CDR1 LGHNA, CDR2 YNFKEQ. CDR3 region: CASSQHPDRANSPLHF. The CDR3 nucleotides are TGTGCCAGCAGCCAGCACCCGGACAGGGCTAATTCACCCCTCCACTTT.

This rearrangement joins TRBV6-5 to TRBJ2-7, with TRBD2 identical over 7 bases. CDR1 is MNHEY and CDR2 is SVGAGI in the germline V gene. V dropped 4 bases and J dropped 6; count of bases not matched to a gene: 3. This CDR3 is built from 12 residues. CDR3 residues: CASSSTSREQYF. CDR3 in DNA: TGTGCCAGCAGTTCGACTAGCCGCGAGCAGTACTTC.

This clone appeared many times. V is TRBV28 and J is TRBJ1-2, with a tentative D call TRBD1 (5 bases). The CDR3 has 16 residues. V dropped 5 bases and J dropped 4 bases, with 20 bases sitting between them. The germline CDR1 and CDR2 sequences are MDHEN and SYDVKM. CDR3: CASSPQGGSWGYGYTF. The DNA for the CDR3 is TGTGCCAGCAGTCCCCAGGGAGGTAGTTGGGGCTATGGCTACACCTTC.